This T cell receptor beta chain was profiled in a study of cytomegalovirus exposure and HLA in healthy donors (dated by TCRdb to 2017 to 2019). In terms of the full investigation: According to a later analysis, one platform produced both the roughly 120 validation repertoires and the 550 to 800 repertoires of the first cohort. Along with the approximately 650-subject first cohort, a separate validation cohort of some 130 different subjects was used. The study aimed to test whether signatures of past pathogen exposure could be identified by cataloging public T cell receptors. The study combined high-throughput TCR immunosequencing, statistical association of individual TCRs with disease status, and machine learning to predict cytomegalovirus infection status. The study at large found these results: In the study, around 150 TCR beta chains were listed as associated with cytomegalovirus. In a later analysis, TCRs clustered in the first cohort were found to also tend to co-occur in the roughly 130 validation repertoires, with over 90% of cluster scores above 0. A few of the identified cytomegalovirus-associated TCR beta chains were confirmed in vitro to be specific for cytomegalovirus antigens. A later analysis had no HLA typing for the validation cohort, so co-occurrence there was scored across all 130 or so repertoires. In both the original and validation cohorts, the classifier was reported to diagnose cytomegalovirus status with high specificity and sensitivity. The authors suggested that the approach could potentially be generalized to other disease states and immunological phenotypes. Most TCR sequences were observed very rarely across donors, whereas some public TCRs were present in many individuals.

The donors belonged to the validation cohort of roughly 120 subjects, which was separate from the roughly 670-subject first cohort. A note on this clone: Which antigen it targets is not known. Per-nucleotide qualities are absent, and no much larger clonotype sits a single base away.

Libraries were constructed by the immunoSEQ multiplex PCR assay. The original pipeline was this. A statistical classification framework was developed to diagnose cytomegalovirus status using the catalog of TCR beta chain sequences. Sourced from immuneACCESS, this table was stored by TCRdb with only in-frame sequences that have V and J called. A share of the clones is absent; for the studies checked, an unresolved V gene accounts for under half, and the remainder has no known explanation. The V and J calls and clone size were taken over from that table, and D and trimming were inferred from the DNA. The sample table holds 110,000 to 150,000 clones, of which approximately 87% were seen once. The ten largest clonotypes hold roughly 3% of the sample. V drops 7 bases and J drops 0 bases, leaving 9 bases in between. Inclusive of the bounding cysteine and phenylalanine, the CDR3 is 13 residues long. Only the CDR3 portion is preserved as DNA: 39 bases, with reading frame beginning at the first base. CDR1 and CDR2 (MNHEY, SVGAGI) derive from the germline V gene.

The receptor comes from a man aged 18-30 years in good health and CMV-seronegative. The source material was PBMCs. The rearranged chain carries TRBV6-5 and TRBJ2-5, with no confidently assigned D gene. CDR3 sequence: CASKSENQETQYF. The sequence in DNA is TGTGCCAGCAAGTCAGAAAACCAAGAGACCCAGTACTTC.